This record covers a single T cell receptor (beta chain). The entry originates in a study of radiation and T cells in renal cell carcinoma. Treatment specified: 15 Gy SBRT to primary tumor, nephrectomy 4 weeks later. This renal cell carcinoma was of the clear cell type. Using immunoSEQ multiplex PCR, the repertoire was profiled, and TCRdb retains in-frame clones only, with some absent. Among nearly 20,000 clones listed, roughly 64% were seen once. Trimming left V 0 bases short and J 4 bases short, with 9 bases between. Germline V CDR1 and CDR2: LNHNV, YYDKDF (reference sequence). The CDR3 length is 14 residues.

The rearrangement joins TRBV15 to TRBJ1-1; D might be TRBD1 (6 bases). This material consisted of tumor tissue, taken from a patient whose treatment included radiotherapy and nephrectomy. The source is a woman aged 70-85 years with renal cell carcinoma. The CDR3 nucleotides are TGTGCCACCAGCAGAGATCAAGGGGGCACTGAAGCTTTCTTT. Its translation: CATSRDQGGTEAFF.